These 32 T cell receptor beta chains were sequenced from one sample in a study of T cell changes during pregnancy in multiple sclerosis. Measured with immunoSEQ multiplex PCR; TCRdb has only the in-frame clones, and not every one. The sample gives approximately 32,000 clones, approximately 89% of which show up once; around 5% is in the top ten. Sequencing was performed on CD8+ T cells from peripheral blood mononuclear cells, taken in the first trimester of pregnancy. These receptors all stem from a female donor with multiple sclerosis, enrolled in a pregnancy study.

This chain uses TRBV7-3 with TRBJ2-7; a weak D match, TRBD2 (5 bases). V lost 3 bases and J lost 3, with 15 bases in between. Germline V gene sequence: CDR1 SGHTA, CDR2 FQGTGA. This CDR3 is 15 amino acids long. The CDR3 is CASSFRSRTSYEQYF. CDR3 bases: TGTGCCAGCAGCTTCAGGTCCAGAACTAGCTACGAGCAGTACTTC.

The chain joins TRBV27 to TRBJ2-7, with 9 positions matching TRBD1. CDR3 length: 14 amino acids. Germline V lookup: CDR1 MNHEY, CDR2 SMNVEV (reference sequence). V lost 4 bases, J lost 3 bases, and 4 bases stayed unmatched. The CDR3 region has the DNA TGTGCCAGCAGTTCCGGGGACAGGGTCTACGAGCAGTACTTC. It yields the protein CASSSGDRVYEQYF.

This chain joins TRBV29-1 and TRBJ2-1; the match to TRBD2 covers 8 bases. This CDR3 is 17 amino acids long. With 1 base clipped from V and 0 bases from J, the junction kept 8 bases outside the gene matches. Germline V gene data show CDR1 as SQVTM and CDR2 as ANQGSEA. CDR3 sequence: CSVEVLGGRFSYNEQFF. CDR3 nucleotides: TGCAGCGTTGAAGTATTAGGCGGGAGGTTCTCCTACAATGAGCAGTTCTTC.

J is TRBJ2-1 and V is TRBV13, with no clear D. The CDR3 covers 13 residues. Per germline, CDR1 PRHDT and CDR2 FYEKMQ (reference sequence). V shed 0 bases and J shed 9 bases, with 9 bases lying between them. The CDR3 DNA reads TGTGCCAGCAGCTTAGGCCCGGTAGTTGAGCAGTTCTTC. Protein sequence: CASSLGPVVEQFF.

This clone has a single count. The rearrangement links TRBV27 to TRBJ1-2; TRBD1 agrees at 7 bases. V was pared by 5 bases and J by 0 bases, with 12 bases of the junction left unmatched. From germline, CDR1 is MNHEY and CDR2 SMNVEV (reference sequence). The CDR3 has 17 residues. DNA of the CDR3: TGTGCCAGCAGTCCCGACAGGACAGGCCGGACTAACTATGGCTACACCTTC. Amino acid sequence: CASSPDRTGRTNYGYTF.

This chain connects TRBV4-1 to TRBJ2-5; TRBD1 matches at 8 bases. Germline CDR1 is MGHRA and CDR2 is YSYEKL. The CDR3 contains 12 residues. The V and J ends lost 6 bases and 4 bases, in that order; junction bases with no gene match: 1. This chain's CDR3 is CASRDRGETQYF. CDR3 DNA: TGCGCCAGCAGAGACAGGGGAGAGACCCAGTACTTC.

The chain is built from TRBV4-1 and TRBJ2-4; TRBD1 is a possible D gene (6 bases). The CDR3 length is 16 residues. The ends were cut back, 1 base at V and 3 bases at J, with 13 bases in the middle. Germline V gene sequence: CDR1 MGHRA, CDR2 YSYEKL. CDR3 residues: CASSQVGGQFKNIQYF. The CDR3 DNA reads as TGCGCCAGCAGCCAAGTAGGTGGACAGTTCAAAAACATTCAGTACTTC.

This sequence joins TRBV2 and TRBJ1-3; the match to TRBD1 covers 7 bases. V was clipped by 7 bases and J by 0 bases; unmatched bases: 6. Germline values: CDR1 SNHLY, CDR2 FYNNEI. This CDR3 comprises 15 residues. CDR3 region: CASTAGTDSGNTIYF. The DNA of the CDR3 is TGTGCCAGCACCGCCGGGACAGACTCTGGAAACACCATATATTTT.

This clone was recorded at least ten times. Written as DNA, the CDR3 is TGCGCCAGCAGACCAGACTACAATGAGCAGTTCTTC. It yields the protein CASRPDYNEQFF. The gene calls are TRBV5-1 and TRBJ2-1; no reliable D call. The germline V gene encodes CDR1 SGHRS and CDR2 YFSETQ. Deletions cut 5 bases from V and 3 bases from J, with 6 bases between. This CDR3 comprises 12 residues.

This clone was picked up one time. The chain couples TRBV4-1 to TRBJ2-3; 7 nucleotides agree with TRBD2. Germline V gene lookup returns CDR1 MGHRA and CDR2 YSYEKL. Trimming at V came to 1 base and at J to 5 bases, leaving 12 bases not matched to a gene. The CDR3 is made up of 17 amino acids. The CDR3 reads CASSQALQVGGEDTQYF. The CDR3 DNA follows: TGCGCCAGCAGCCAAGCGCTACAGGTGGGGGGGGAAGATACGCAGTATTTT.

The chain combines TRBV30 with TRBJ1-2; a possible D gene is TRBD1 (5 bases). V was shortened by 2 bases and J by 4 bases, with 14 bases between the two germline ends. Germline V gives CDR1 GTSNPN, CDR2 SVGIG (reference sequence). This CDR3 has 14 amino acids. CDR3 loop: CAWSIMRQIYGYTF. CDR3 coding DNA: TGTGCCTGGAGTATAATGAGACAGATCTATGGCTACACCTTC.

This chain uses TRBV5-1 with TRBJ1-1; 7 bases agree with TRBD1. V lost 0 bases and J lost 1; bases outside the gene matches: 9. CDR3 length equals 17 residues. Germline V gene lookup returns CDR1 SGHRS and CDR2 YFSETQ. The CDR3 sequence: CASSLGQGGATNTEAFF. As DNA, the CDR3 is TGCGCCAGCAGCTTGGGACAGGGAGGTGCGACGAACACTGAAGCTTTCTTT.

This clone has a handful of counts. The chain employs TRBV4-1 and TRBJ1-1; D is undetermined. V was pared by 1 base and J by 2 bases, with 5 bases between. In germline, CDR1 is MGHRA, CDR2 YSYEKL. The CDR3 is made up of 13 amino acids. The CDR3 protein is CASSQASNTEAFF. The DNA for the CDR3 is TGCGCCAGCAGCCAAGCCAGTAACACTGAAGCTTTCTTT.

This rearrangement joins TRBV15 to TRBJ2-2; 10 bases match TRBD1. The CDR3 runs 17 residues. Germline V lookup: CDR1 LNHNV, CDR2 YYDKDF (reference sequence). J was trimmed by 5 bases and V by 3 bases; bases with no gene match: 9. This CDR3 is CATSSDGTGVLTGELFF. The CDR3 DNA is TGTGCCACCAGCAGCGACGGGACAGGGGTCCTTACCGGGGAGCTGTTTTTT.

The J gene is TRBJ2-1, the V gene TRBV10-2, with 8 bases matching TRBD1. Trimming removed 7 bases from V and 8 bases from J; junction bases left unmatched: 7. CDR3 length: 13 residues. Looked up from germline, CDR1 is WSHSY and CDR2 is SAAADI. DNA for the CDR3: TGCGCCAGCACGGAGCAGGGGGCGGATGAGCAGTTCTTC. The encoded protein is CASTEQGADEQFF.

V and J are TRBV5-1 and TRBJ2-7; D perhaps matches TRBD2 (5 bases). Trimming took off 3 bases at V and 6 bases at J, with 10 bases between the two ends. Per germline, CDR1 SGHRS and CDR2 YFSETQ. The CDR3 length is 12 residues. CDR3 DNA sequence: TGCGCCAGCAGCTGGGCGGGCGTCGAGCAGTACTTC. Protein product: CASSWAGVEQYF.

The chain recombines TRBV5-4 with TRBJ2-7; tentatively, D is TRBD1 (6 bases). Between the trimmed V and J ends, which lost 5 bases and 5 bases, there was a span of 14 bases. Germline V gene sequence: CDR1 SGHNT, CDR2 YYREEE (reference sequence). There are 13 residues in the CDR3. CDR3 DNA: TGTGCCAGCAGGTTACAGGGTGCGGACGAGCAGTACTTC. This gives the protein CASRLQGADEQYF. The whole variable domain, filled in from reference TRBV5-4 and TRBJ2-7, reads ETGVTQSPTHLIKTRGQQVTLRCSSQSGHNTVSWYQQALGQGPQFIFQYYREEENGRGNFPPRFSGLQFPNYSSELNVNALELDDSALYLCASRLQGADEQYFGPGTRLTVT.

In DNA form, the CDR3 reads TGTGCCAGCAGCTTTGAGCGGGAGGTGTCCGGGGAGCTGTTTTTT. Its translation is CASSFEREVSGELFF. The chain carries TRBV13 and TRBJ2-2; 9 nucleotides match TRBD2. The germline CDR1 and CDR2 sequences are PRHDT and FYEKMQ (reference sequence). The CDR3 covers 15 residues. The trim removed 3 bases at V and 6 bases at J, leaving 5 bases unmatched.

CDR3 in amino acids: CASSPGPSRNVGTGGDYGYTF. Written as DNA, the CDR3 is TGTGCCAGTAGCCCCGGCCCGAGTAGGAACGTTGGGACAGGGGGCGACTATGGCTACACCTTC. This chain joins TRBV19 and TRBJ1-2; the match to TRBD1 covers 12 bases. CDR1 is LNHDA, CDR2 SQIVND, per germline (reference sequence). The CDR3 runs to 21 residues. Unmatched junction bases numbered 23, after V lost 6 bases and J lost 3 bases. Full variable domain (remainder filled in from reference TRBV19 and TRBJ1-2): DGGITQSPKYLFRKEGQNVTLSCEQNLNHDAMYWYRQDPGQGLRLIYYSQIVNDFQKGDIAEGYSVSREKKESFPLTVTSAQKNPTAFYLCASSPGPSRNVGTGGDYGYTFGSGTRLTVV.

V usage is TRBV7-7 and J usage is TRBJ2-5; D may be TRBD2 (6 bases). The V end lost 2 bases, the J end lost 4 bases, and 11 bases lay between the germline ends. This CDR3 comprises 14 residues. Germline V gives CDR1 SSHAT, CDR2 FNYEAQ (reference sequence). The CDR3 sequence: CASSLTSFIETQYF. The CDR3 coding sequence is TGTGCCAGCAGCTTAACTAGCTTCATAGAGACCCAGTACTTC.

The chain has TRBV27 and TRBJ1-1; D unclear. Germline CDR1 reads MNHEY; CDR2 reads SMNVEV (reference sequence). The length of the CDR3 is 16 residues. V was trimmed by 6 bases and J by 4 bases, leaving 21 bases between them. Here the CDR3 reads CASREDPGSWPTEAFF. CDR3 bases: TGTGCCAGCAGAGAAGATCCGGGAAGCTGGCCCACTGAAGCTTTCTTT.

The chain combines TRBV30 with TRBJ2-7; TRBD2 aligns across 7 bases. CDR3 length: 12 residues. The V gene end was trimmed by 5 bases and the J gene end by 0 bases; junction bases not matched to a gene: 1. CDR1 is GTSNPN and CDR2 is SVGIG in the germline V gene (reference sequence). This chain's CDR3 is CAWGLDSYEQYF. The CDR3 DNA reads as TGTGCCTGGGGACTAGACTCCTACGAGCAGTACTTC.

This clone was counted once. The chain employs TRBV27 and TRBJ2-5; 9 bases are shared with TRBD2. CDR1 and CDR2 (germline): MNHEY, SMNVEV (reference sequence). V trimming: 5 bases; J trimming: 4 bases; junction bases outside the gene matches: 8. The CDR3 runs to 15 residues. The CDR3 reads CASSTLAGVGETQYF. DNA for the CDR3: TGTGCCAGCAGTACCTTAGCGGGAGTTGGAGAGACCCAGTACTTC.

V and J are TRBV19 and TRBJ2-1; 11 nucleotides line up with TRBD1. After removal of 6 bases from V and 5 bases from J, the junction contained 6 bases not matched to a gene. The V gene's germline CDR1 is LNHDA and CDR2 SQIVND (reference sequence). The CDR3 totals 15 residues. The CDR3 nucleotides are TGTGCCAGTAGCCTAGGGACAGGGGGACACAATGAGCAGTTCTTC. Its protein product is CASSLGTGGHNEQFF.

V and J are TRBV6-5 and TRBJ2-2; the D gene is possibly TRBD1 (6 bases). The CDR3 is 15 residues long. Germline V gene sequence: CDR1 MNHEY, CDR2 SVGAGI. The V gene lost 6 bases and the J gene lost 0 bases, with 11 bases spanning the gap. CDR3 sequence: CASRLDRSNTGELFF. CDR3 bases: TGTGCCAGCAGGCTTGACAGGTCGAACACCGGGGAGCTGTTTTTT.

J is TRBJ2-1 and V is TRBV27; D may be TRBD1 (5 bases). Germline V gene lookup returns CDR1 MNHEY and CDR2 SMNVEV (reference sequence). The V end lost 5 bases, the J end lost 5 bases, and 13 bases lay between the germline ends. The CDR3 loop spans 14 amino acids. CDR3 bases: TGTGCCAGCAGTCAGGGTAATGGTAACAATGAGCAGTTCTTC. Residues: CASSQGNGNNEQFF.

V gene TRBV5-1 combines with J gene TRBJ2-7; 9 bases are a match to TRBD2. With 0 bases clipped from V and 7 bases from J, the junction kept 5 bases outside the gene matches. The germline V gene has CDR1 SGHRS and CDR2 YFSETQ. The CDR3 sequence is 14 residues long. CDR3 DNA sequence: TGCGCCAGCAGCTTGGGTAGCGGGAGTTGGGAGCAGTACTTC. Amino acid sequence: CASSLGSGSWEQYF.

This chain joins TRBV9 and TRBJ2-3; the D gene is possibly TRBD1 (6 bases). V dropped 3 bases and J dropped 6 bases, with 14 bases sitting between them. CDR3 length: 14 amino acids. Germline V CDR1 and CDR2: SGDLS, YYNGEE. CDR3 amino acids: CASSERYRADTQYF. CDR3 sequence (DNA): TGTGCCAGCAGCGAACGATACAGGGCGGATACGCAGTATTTT.

J is TRBJ1-2 and V is TRBV5-1; no clear D gene. Germline V lookup: CDR1 SGHRS, CDR2 YFSETQ. The length of the CDR3 is 14 residues. V was clipped by 0 bases and J by 8 bases, with 14 bases between them. CDR3 nucleotides: TGCGCCAGCAGCTTGGCCCGTGGGCTGCAAGGCTACACCTTC. This translates into CASSLARGLQGYTF.

This clone was seen a few times. This chain links TRBV6-4 with TRBJ2-1; D uncertain. V was cut by 3 bases and J by 5 bases, with 8 bases left in between. Germline CDR1 MRHNA, CDR2 SNTAGT. The CDR3 runs to 13 residues. In DNA form, the CDR3 reads TGTGCCAGCAGTGAAGAACTCCACAATGAGCAGTTCTTC. The encoded protein is CASSEELHNEQFF.

This rearrangement joins TRBV2 to TRBJ2-1, with D possibly being TRBD2 (5 bases). This CDR3 has 13 residues. V lost 4 bases to trimming and J lost 3 bases, with 7 bases between them. Per the germline V gene, CDR1 is SNHLY and CDR2 is FYNNEI. The CDR3 region has the DNA TGTGCCAGCAGTGGGGAGCGCTACAATGAGCAGTTCTTC. It yields the protein CASSGERYNEQFF.

The rearrangement links TRBV4-1 to TRBJ2-7; 8 positions agree with TRBD2. The CDR3 runs to 14 residues. The germline V gene has CDR1 MGHRA and CDR2 YSYEKL. Trimming removed 4 bases from V and 4 bases from J; junction bases left unmatched: 6. In DNA form, the CDR3 reads TGCGCCAGCAGCCCAGGGGTAGCGGGATACGAGCAGTACTTC. It encodes CASSPGVAGYEQYF.